This T cell receptor (beta chain) derives from a study of T-cell memory formation after mild COVID-19. Whole-study context: Across donors, TCR clusters were largely donor specific.

Findings and caveats of the study: Unconfirmed was the SARS-CoV-2 specificity of second-wave clones that peaked on day 37.

MiXCR, applied by TCRdb to the 5' RACE reads, yields one record per CDR3 protein. Of around 250,000 distinct CDR3 sequences in the sample, over 9% were seen once. On this clonotype itself: Its antigen is unidentified.

The sequencing sample was made of PBMCs or a T cell subset sorted from them (not recorded which). The sequence was collected from a young man who had mild COVID-19 (a few samples of this study predate the infection). Cell type and time point are not known.

The CDR3, as DNA: TGTGCCAGCAGCATAGGGGGGTATAATTCACCCCTCCACTTT. It yields the protein CASSIGGYNSPLHF. This chain joins TRBV12-3 or TRBV12-4 and TRBJ1-6, with D tentatively TRBD1 (6 bases). V lost 6 bases and J lost 4, with 10 bases in between. The CDR3 sequence is 14 residues long.